This T cell receptor beta chain is from a study of blood T cells in healthy people across ages. General study points: Researchers said unsorted PBMCs prevented a conclusive naive versus antigen-experienced comparison.

On this clonotype: No antigen is known for it.

Germline V gene data show CDR1 as SGHAT and CDR2 as FQNNGV. The CDR3 has 11 residues. Trimming cost V 7 bases and J 10 bases; bases outside gene matches: 3. Together with a sample-barcoded 5' primer, a J-beta primer mix was included in a second PCR lasting roughly 7 to 11 cycles. TCRdb re-called the 5' RACE reads through MiXCR, storing one row per CDR3 protein. This table holds some 1.5 million distinct CDR3 sequences, 35% to 45% found once. The source is a woman aged 18-30 years in good health. Source material: blood. The chain couples TRBV11-2 to TRBJ2-1; 8 nucleotides align to TRBD2. CDR3 loop: CASIGGGEQFF. The CDR3 DNA sequence: TGTGCCAGCATCGGGGGGGGAGAGCAGTTCTTC. Drawing the rest from reference TRBV11-2 and TRBJ2-1, the complete variable domain is EAGVAQSPRYKIIEKRQSVAFWCNPISGHATLYWYQQILGQGPKLLIQFQNNGVVDDSQLPKDRFSAERLKGVDSTLKIQPAKLEDSAVYLCASIGGGEQFFGPGTRLTVL.